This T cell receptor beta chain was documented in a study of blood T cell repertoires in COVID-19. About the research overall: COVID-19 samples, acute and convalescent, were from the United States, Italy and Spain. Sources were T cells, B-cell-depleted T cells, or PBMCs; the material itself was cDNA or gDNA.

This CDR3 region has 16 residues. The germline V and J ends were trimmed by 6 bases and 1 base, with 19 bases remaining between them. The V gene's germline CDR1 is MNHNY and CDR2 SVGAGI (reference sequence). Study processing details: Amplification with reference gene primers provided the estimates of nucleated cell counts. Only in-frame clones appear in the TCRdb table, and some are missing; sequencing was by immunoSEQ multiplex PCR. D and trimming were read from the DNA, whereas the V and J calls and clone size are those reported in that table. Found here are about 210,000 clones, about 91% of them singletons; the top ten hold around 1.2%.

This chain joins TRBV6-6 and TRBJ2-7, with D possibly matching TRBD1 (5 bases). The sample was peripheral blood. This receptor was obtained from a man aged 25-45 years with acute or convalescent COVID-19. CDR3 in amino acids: CASRSSDGQGSYEQYF. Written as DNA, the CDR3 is TGTGCCAGCAGATCCTCGGATGGTCAGGGTTCCTACGAGCAGTACTTC.